This passage covers 17 T cell receptor beta chains from one sample sequenced in a study of blood T cell repertoires in COVID-19. Assay used: immunoSEQ multiplex PCR; TCRdb lists only in-frame clones, some missing. Of 150,000 to 200,000 clones listed, around four fifths are singletons. The specimen sequenced was peripheral blood. These receptors were collected from a woman aged 70-85 years with COVID-19, enrolled during active disease.

This chain joins TRBV5-1 and TRBJ1-6, with 8 bases identical to TRBD1. Losses at the gene ends were 2 bases for V and 10 bases for J; bases not matched to a gene: 8. Germline loops: CDR1 SGHRS, CDR2 YFSETQ. The CDR3 has 15 residues. The DNA of the CDR3 is TGCGCCAGCAGCTTAAGGGCAGGGGGCTCATCACCCCTCCACTTT. Translation gives CASSLRAGGSSPLHF.

V gene TRBV6-6 combines with J gene TRBJ1-6; 7 bases are a match to TRBD1. Unmatched junction bases numbered 3, after V lost 2 bases and J lost 14 bases. Germline CDR1 and CDR2: MNHNY and SVGAGI (reference sequence). CDR3 length: 12 amino acids. This CDR3 reads CASSYHRGTLHF. DNA of the CDR3: TGTGCCAGCAGTTACCACAGGGGAACCCTCCACTTT.

Only one count was recorded for this clone. This chain's CDR3 is CASKSDGGAYGYTF. The CDR3 DNA follows: TGTGCCAGCAAGAGTGACGGGGGGGCCTATGGCTACACCTTC. J is TRBJ1-2 and V is TRBV19; a weak D match, TRBD1 (6 bases). In germline, CDR1 is LNHDA, CDR2 SQIVND (reference sequence). V lost 9 bases to trimming and J lost 4 bases, with 18 bases between them. There are 14 residues in the CDR3.

This chain connects TRBV19 to TRBJ2-5; 9 bases agree with TRBD1. From germline, CDR1 is LNHDA and CDR2 SQIVND (reference sequence). The CDR3 length is 18 residues. Trimming cost V 3 bases and J 5 bases; bases outside gene matches: 16. CDR3 in amino acids: CASSISGTGSFLPETQYF. In DNA form, the CDR3 reads TGTGCCAGTAGTATCTCCGGGACAGGGTCTTTCTTGCCGGAGACCCAGTACTTC.

V and J are TRBV5-1 and TRBJ2-2; 11 nucleotides line up with TRBD1. Trimming took 4 bases from V and 6 from J; bases not matched to a gene: 11. The CDR3 length is 17 residues. Germline CDR1 SGHRS, CDR2 YFSETQ. The CDR3 coding sequence is TGCGCCAGCAGCCCTACCCCGGGACAGGGGGGGTCCGGGGAGCTGTTTTTT. Encoded protein: CASSPTPGQGGSGELFF. The full variable domain, with the rest looked up from reference TRBV5-1 and TRBJ2-2, is KAGVTQTPRYLIKTRGQQVTLSCSPISGHRSVSWYQQTPGQGLQFLFEYFSETQRNKGNFPGRFSGRQFSNSRSEMNVSTLELGDSALYLCASSPTPGQGGSGELFFGEGSRLTVL.

This clone has a handful of counts. The chain recombines TRBV14 with TRBJ1-4; no reliable D call. V was pared by 0 bases and J by 0 bases, with 20 bases between. The CDR3 is 20 residues long. Germline CDR1 SGHDN, CDR2 FVKESK. The CDR3 spells CASSQDPFTGWEATNEKLFF. In nucleotides, the CDR3 is TGTGCCAGCAGCCAAGATCCTTTCACGGGCTGGGAGGCAACTAATGAAAAACTGTTTTTT. Full variable domain (outside the CDR3, taken from reference TRBV14 and TRBJ1-4): EAGVTQFPSHSVIEKGQTVTLRCDPISGHDNLYWYRRVMGKEIKFLLHFVKESKQDESGMPNNRFLAERTGGTYSTLKVQPAELEDSGVYFCASSQDPFTGWEATNEKLFFGSGTQLSVL.

This clone was seen a few times. The chain uses TRBV27 and TRBJ2-2; 11 positions agree with TRBD2. V shed 5 bases, J shed 1 base, and the junction held 18 bases outside the gene matches. CDR3 length: 21 residues. In germline, CDR1 is MNHEY, CDR2 SMNVEV (reference sequence). The CDR3 here is CASSTPGTVSSGRMNTGELFF. CDR3 DNA: TGTGCCAGCAGTACTCCCGGGACGGTCTCTAGCGGGAGGATGAACACCGGGGAGCTGTTTTTT.

The chain links TRBV24-1 to TRBJ2-3; no clear D gene. Germline CDR1 is KGHDR and CDR2 is SFDVKD. V shed 6 bases and J shed 2 bases, with 11 bases lying between them. The CDR3 runs to 14 residues. The DNA of the CDR3 is TGTGCCACCAGTTCTAGAGCCTTCACAGATACGCAGTATTTT. Amino acids: CATSSRAFTDTQYF.

This clone was observed a few times. J is TRBJ1-6 and V is TRBV14, with 7 nucleotides matching TRBD1. V gave up 3 bases and J gave up 6 bases; unmatched junction bases: 2. The CDR3 is 14 amino acids. CDR1 is SGHDN, CDR2 FVKESK, per germline. The CDR3 is CASSQTGINSPLHF. DNA of the CDR3: TGTGCCAGCAGCCAGACAGGGATTAATTCACCCCTCCACTTT.

This rearrangement joins TRBV29-1 to TRBJ1-1; D is uncertain. The CDR3 has 10 amino acids. CDR1 is SQVTM, CDR2 ANQGSEA, per germline. Trimming took off 6 bases at V and 8 bases at J, with 10 bases between the two ends. CDR3 coding DNA: TGCAGCGTGTGGGGAGGGGAAGCTTTCTTT. This gives the protein CSVWGGEAFF.

Only a few counts were recorded for this clone. V is TRBV11-2 and J is TRBJ1-6; D might be TRBD1 (6 bases). The CDR3 length is 15 residues. The V and J ends lost 1 base and 13 bases respectively, with 17 bases between them. Germline assignment: CDR1 SGHAT and CDR2 FQNNGV. This CDR3 reads CASSLGRLGGAPLHF. CDR3 bases: TGTGCCAGCAGCTTAGGGAGACTTGGGGGGGCGCCCCTCCACTTT.

V gene TRBV5-8 combines with J gene TRBJ2-5, with D possibly TRBD2 on 7 matching bases. Trimming removed 0 bases from V and 4 bases from J, with 13 bases in between. CDR3 size: 15 residues. Per the germline V gene, CDR1 is SGHTS and CDR2 is YDEGEE. For the CDR3, the DNA is TGTGCCAGCAGCTTGGAAGGGGGGGCCGGAGAGACCCAGTACTTC. It is translated as CASSLEGGAGETQYF. Filled out from reference TRBV5-8 and TRBJ2-5, the complete variable domain reads EAGVTQSPTHLIKTRGQQATLRCSPISGHTSVYWYQQALGLGLQFLLWYDEGEERNRGNFPPRFSGRQFPNYSSELNVNALELEDSALYLCASSLEGGAGETQYFGPGTRLLVL.

This clone was observed a handful of times. This sequence joins TRBV20-1 and TRBJ1-5; D not certain. V was cut by 6 bases and J by 7 bases, with 10 bases left in between. Germline CDR1 and CDR2: DFQATT and SNEGSKA (reference sequence). This CDR3 region has 11 residues. This chain's CDR3 is CSAPGGQPQHF. CDR3 coding DNA: TGCAGTGCCCCGGGCGGGCAGCCCCAGCATTTT.

The V gene is TRBV27, the J gene TRBJ2-1, with 12 bases fitting TRBD2. This CDR3 is built from 14 residues. The germline gives CDR1 MNHEY, CDR2 SMNVEV (reference sequence). Unmatched junction bases numbered 4, after V lost 6 bases and J lost 7 bases. In DNA form, the CDR3 reads TGTGCCAGCAGAGGCGGACTAGCGGGGAATGAGCAGTTCTTC. This sequence encodes CASRGGLAGNEQFF.

The rearrangement links TRBV10-3 to TRBJ1-1; D perhaps matches TRBD1 (6 bases). Germline CDR1 and CDR2: ENHRY and SYGVKD. This CDR3 has 14 amino acids. The germline V and J ends were trimmed by 10 bases and 2 bases, with 17 bases remaining between them. The CDR3: CATKTGTPNTEAFF. CDR3 nucleotides: TGTGCCACCAAGACCGGGACACCTAACACTGAAGCTTTCTTT.

The genes are TRBV19 and TRBJ2-2; D unresolved. CDR1 LNHDA and CDR2 SQIVND come from the germline V gene (reference sequence). The CDR3 is made up of 13 amino acids. V was clipped by 1 base and J by 2 bases, with 2 bases between them. The CDR3 reads CASSIANTGELFF. In DNA, the CDR3 is TGTGCCAGTAGTATAGCAAACACCGGGGAGCTGTTTTTT.

A few counts support this clone. This sequence joins TRBV9 and TRBJ1-2, with a weak D call TRBD1 (6 bases). V was trimmed by 3 bases and J by 3 bases, leaving 12 bases between them. CDR1 SGDLS and CDR2 YYNGEE come from the germline V gene. The CDR3 runs to 14 residues. CDR3 coding DNA: TGTGCCAGCAGCGCGACAGGTCAGGACTATGGCTACACCTTC. Translation gives CASSATGQDYGYTF.